This is a list of T cell receptor beta chains from one sample in a study of blood T cell repertoires in COVID-19. The method was immunoSEQ multiplex PCR; TCRdb's version includes in-frame clones alone and lacks a portion of them. The sample includes about 190,000 clones, under 85% seen only once; the top ten take 5.5% to 8%. Sequenced input: peripheral blood. These receptors were taken from a man older than 75 with COVID-19, enrolled during active disease. CDR3s include the opening cysteine and the closing phenylalanine or tryptophan. D genes are given only for firm matches. Not all rows give a size; the values are once, few, many and, for expanded clones, a class.

clone size: NA
J gene: TRBJ1-2
V gene: TRBV7-2
D gene: TRBD1
CDR3 DNA: TGTGCCAGCAGCTCGGGACAGGGAGGCGGCTACACCTTC
CDR3 protein: CASSSGQGGGYTF

clone size: many
J gene: TRBJ2-1
V gene: TRBV5-1
D gene: TRBD1
CDR3 DNA: TGCGCCAGCAGCTTGGCATGGGACAGGGGATATCCATACAATGAGCAGTTCTTC
CDR3 protein: CASSLAWDRGYPYNEQFF

clone size: NA
J gene: TRBJ2-2
V gene: TRBV6-2/TRBV6-3
D gene: NA
CDR3 DNA: TGTGCCAGCAGTTTAGGAGAAACCGGGGAGCTGTTTTTT
CDR3 protein: CASSLGETGELFF

clone size: NA
J gene: TRBJ2-3
V gene: TRBV6-1
D gene: TRBD2
CDR3 DNA: TGTGCCAGCAGTGAAATGGGCGGGGGGGCAACAGATACGCAGTATTTT
CDR3 protein: CASSEMGGGATDTQYF

clone size: NA
J gene: TRBJ2-2
V gene: TRBV11-3
D gene: TRBD1
CDR3 DNA: TGTGCCAGCAGCTTAGTGGGACAGGCGGCCGGGGAGCTGTTTTTT
CDR3 protein: CASSLVGQAAGELFF

clone size: NA
J gene: TRBJ1-2
V gene: TRBV25-1
D gene: TRBD1
CDR3 DNA: TGTGCCAGCAGCGATTCAACAGGGGGCGACTATGGCTACACCTTC
CDR3 protein: CASSDSTGGDYGYTF

clone size: NA
J gene: TRBJ1-1
V gene: TRBV6-5
D gene: NA
CDR3 DNA: TGTGCCAGCAGTTTTTCAGGGCGAGCTTTCTTT
CDR3 protein: CASSFSGRAFF

clone size: NA
J gene: TRBJ2-2
V gene: TRBV3-1/TRBV3-2
D gene: TRBD1
CDR3 DNA: TGTGCCAGCAGCCACCGACAGGGGGCGACCGGGGAGCTGTTTTTT
CDR3 protein: CASSHRQGATGELFF

clone size: NA
J gene: TRBJ1-3
V gene: TRBV11-1
D gene: TRBD1
CDR3 DNA: TGTGCCAGCAGCTACGGGACAGGGACCTACGGAGGCACCATATATTTT
CDR3 protein: CASSYGTGTYGGTIYF

clone size: NA
J gene: TRBJ1-4
V gene: TRBV4-1
D gene: NA
CDR3 DNA: TGCGCCAGCAGCCAAGATCGGGGGTCGTCTAATGAAAAACTGTTTTTT
CDR3 protein: CASSQDRGSSNEKLFF

clone size: NA
J gene: TRBJ1-6
V gene: TRBV6-2/TRBV6-3
D gene: NA
CDR3 DNA: TGTGCCAGCAGTTACCGTCAGTCAAATTCACCCCTCCACTTT
CDR3 protein: CASSYRQSNSPLHF

clone size: once
J gene: TRBJ2-1
V gene: TRBV6-6
D gene: NA
CDR3 DNA: TGTGCCAGCAGTTACCGAGGGAGTTACAATGAGCAGTTCTTC
CDR3 protein: CASSYRGSYNEQFF

clone size: NA
J gene: TRBJ2-3
V gene: TRBV7-6
D gene: TRBD2
CDR3 DNA: TGTGCCAGCAGCCTTAGCCCGGGGGGAACCACAGATACGCAGTATTTT
CDR3 protein: CASSLSPGGTTDTQYF

clone size: NA
J gene: TRBJ1-1
V gene: TRBV19
D gene: TRBD1
CDR3 DNA: TGTGCCAGTAGTGGACAGGCGAACACTGAAGCTTTCTTT
CDR3 protein: CASSGQANTEAFF

clone size: once
J gene: TRBJ1-1
V gene: TRBV19
D gene: TRBD1
CDR3 DNA: TGTGCCAGTAGGGGACAGGGAGGGCACACTGAAGCTTTCTTT
CDR3 protein: CASRGQGGHTEAFF

clone size: NA
J gene: TRBJ2-7
V gene: TRBV5-1
D gene: TRBD1
CDR3 DNA: TGCGCCAGCAGCTGGACGGGGACAGGGGGCGACGAGCAGTACTTC
CDR3 protein: CASSWTGTGGDEQYF

clone size: NA
J gene: TRBJ2-5
V gene: TRBV7-3
D gene: TRBD2
CDR3 DNA: TGTGCCAGCAGCTTACGACTAGCGGGGGCAGAGACCCAGTACTTC
CDR3 protein: CASSLRLAGAETQYF

clone size: once
J gene: TRBJ2-7
V gene: TRBV4-1
D gene: TRBD1
CDR3 DNA: TGCGCCAGCAGCACAACAGGGGACCGGCCCTACGAGCAGTACTTC
CDR3 protein: CASSTTGDRPYEQYF

clone size: once
J gene: TRBJ1-1
V gene: TRBV2
D gene: TRBD1
CDR3 DNA: TGTGCCAGCTCTACAGGGGTACGGACTGAAGCTTTCTTT
CDR3 protein: CASSTGVRTEAFF

clone size: NA
J gene: TRBJ1-5
V gene: TRBV5-6
D gene: NA
CDR3 DNA: TGTGCCAGCAGCTCCAGCGATCAGCCCCAGCATTTT
CDR3 protein: CASSSSDQPQHF

clone size: NA
J gene: TRBJ1-1
V gene: TRBV18
D gene: TRBD1
CDR3 DNA: TGTGCCAGCTCACCACCGGGTCAGGGGGCCCGCCAAGCTTTCTTT
CDR3 protein: CASSPPGQGARQAFF

clone size: NA
J gene: TRBJ2-1
V gene: TRBV18
D gene: NA
CDR3 DNA: TGTGCCAGCTCACCTAGCGGCCAGGACAATGAGCAGTTCTTC
CDR3 protein: CASSPSGQDNEQFF